This TCR beta chain was profiled in a study of spatial heterogeneity in lung cancer. Time point in this sample: sample taken at primary tumor resection. The CDR3 contains 15 residues. Germline V gene sequence: CDR1 SGHRS, CDR2 YFSETQ. V shed 4 bases and J 3 bases; nucleotides not matched to a gene: 8. This clonotype was detected ten times or more. A single record per CDR3 protein comes from TCRdb applying MiXCR to the 5' RACE reads. This table holds 20,000 or so distinct CDR3 sequences, about 3% found once. The sample in question was PBMCs, obtained at surgery. This sequence was found in a female donor with early-stage non-small cell lung cancer. This chain joins TRBV5-1 and TRBJ2-7; 9 nucleotides line up with TRBD1. The CDR3 DNA sequence: TGCGCCAGCAGCGCGGGTGGACAGGGGAGCTACGAGCAGTACTTC. As protein: CASSAGGQGSYEQYF.